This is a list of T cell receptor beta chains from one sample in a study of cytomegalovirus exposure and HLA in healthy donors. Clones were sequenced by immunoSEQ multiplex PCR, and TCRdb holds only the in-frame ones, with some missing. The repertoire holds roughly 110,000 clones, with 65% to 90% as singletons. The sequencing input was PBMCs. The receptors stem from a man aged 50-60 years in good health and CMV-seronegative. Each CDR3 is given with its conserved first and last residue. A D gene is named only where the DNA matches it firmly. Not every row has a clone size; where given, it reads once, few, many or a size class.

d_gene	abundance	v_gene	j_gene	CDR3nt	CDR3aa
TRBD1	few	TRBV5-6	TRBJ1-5	TGTGCCAGCAGCCCCGGGACAGGGGCTAATCAGCCCCAGCATTTT	CASSPGTGANQPQHF
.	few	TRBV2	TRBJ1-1	TGTGCCAGCAGTGAACAGGGATTGACTGAAGCTTTCTTT	CASSEQGLTEAFF
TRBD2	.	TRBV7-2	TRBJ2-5	TGTGCCAGCAGCTCCGGACTAGCGGGAGAGACCCAGTACTTC	CASSSGLAGETQYF
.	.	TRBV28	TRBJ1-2	TGTGCCAGCAGTGGGCAGGCGGCGGGCTATGGCTACACCTTC	CASSGQAAGYGYTF
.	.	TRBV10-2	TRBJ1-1	TGCGCCAGCAGGGTCAGCGGAATGAACACTGAAGCTTTCTTT	CASRVSGMNTEAFF
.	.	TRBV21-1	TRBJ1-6	TGTGCCAGCACCTGGGGGGACTGGAGCTCCTATAATTCACCCCTCCACTTT	CASTWGDWSSYNSPLHF
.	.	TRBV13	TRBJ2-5	TGTGCCAGCAGCCTCGAGAGGGAGACCCAGTACTTC	CASSLERETQYF
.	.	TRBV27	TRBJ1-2	TGTGCCAGCAGCTTTACAGGGTTTAACTATGGCTACACCTTC	CASSFTGFNYGYTF
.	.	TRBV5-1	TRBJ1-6	TGCGCCAGCAGCAGGCAGGGAGGTGATAATTCACCCCTCCACTTT	CASSRQGGDNSPLHF
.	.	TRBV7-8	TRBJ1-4	TGTGCCAGCAGCCTACCGGGATATTCATCCGAAAAACTGTTTTTT	CASSLPGYSSEKLFF
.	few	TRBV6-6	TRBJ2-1	TGTGCCAGCAGTTACGTGGGAGGTGGGCAGTTCTTC	CASSYVGGGQFF
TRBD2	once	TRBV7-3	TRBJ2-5	TGTGCCAGCAGCTCGGGGGGGGAGACCCAGTACTTC	CASSSGGETQYF
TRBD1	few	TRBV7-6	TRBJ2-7	TGTGCCAGCAGCTCTAGGACAGGGTCGGGCGAGCAGTACTTC	CASSSRTGSGEQYF
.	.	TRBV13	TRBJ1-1	TGTGCCAGCAGCTTAGGGAGTGGACTGATGAACACTGAAGCTTTCTTT	CASSLGSGLMNTEAFF
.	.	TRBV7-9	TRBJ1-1	TGTTCCATCTGGATATGGAGAGTTCGAGCTTTCTTT	CSIWIWRVRAFF
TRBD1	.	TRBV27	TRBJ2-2	TGTGCCAGCAGCATAACAGGACAGGGGGCCTACACCGGGGAGCTGTTTTTT	CASSITGQGAYTGELFF
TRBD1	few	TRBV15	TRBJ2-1	TGTGCCACCAGCAGAGGTAGTTACAGGGGGGACGCCTACAATGAGCAGTTCTTC	CATSRGSYRGDAYNEQFF
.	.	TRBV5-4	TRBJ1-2	TGTGCCAGCAGCTCCCCGGGGAGGTCCGCTAACTATGGCTACACCTTC	CASSSPGRSANYGYTF
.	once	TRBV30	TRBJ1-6	TGTGCCTGGAGTGTATCGGCGGCGGAGAATAATTCACCCCTCCACTTT	CAWSVSAAENNSPLHF
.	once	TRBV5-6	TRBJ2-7	TGTGCCAGCAGCTTGGGAGTCTACGAGCAGTACTTC	CASSLGVYEQYF
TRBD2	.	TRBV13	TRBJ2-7	TGTGCCAGCAGCTTAGGGCGGGGGGGCGGACGCCAGTACTTC	CASSLGRGGGRQYF
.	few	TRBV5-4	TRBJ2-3	TGTGCCAGCAGCCCTCTTACAGGGAAATTCGGCACAGATACGCAGTATTTT	CASSPLTGKFGTDTQYF
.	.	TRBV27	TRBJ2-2	TGTGCCAGCAGTTTATATGCCAGGGGTTTCACCGGGGAGCTGTTTTTT	CASSLYARGFTGELFF
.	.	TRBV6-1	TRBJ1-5	TGTGCCAGCAGTGTCAGTCATCAGCCCCAGCATTTT	CASSVSHQPQHF
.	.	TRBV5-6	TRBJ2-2	TGTGCCAGCACTCCCCAGATAACCGGGGAGCTGTTTTTT	CASTPQITGELFF
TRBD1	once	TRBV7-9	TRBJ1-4	TGTGCCAGCAGCTCCTGGGACAGATCTAATGAAAAACTGTTTTTT	CASSSWDRSNEKLFF
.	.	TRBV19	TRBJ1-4	TGTGCCAGTAGTATAGGGCCCCGAGGGTCCCGGGAGGGTGTGGAACTGTTTTTT	CASSIGPRGSREGVELFF
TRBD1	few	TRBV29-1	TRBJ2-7	TGCAGCGTTTTGGGACAGGGATACGAGCAGTACTTC	CSVLGQGYEQYF
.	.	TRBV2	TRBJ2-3	TGTGCCAGCAGTGATCTACTCAGGGGTACAGATACGCAGTATTTT	CASSDLLRGTDTQYF
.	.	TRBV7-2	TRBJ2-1	TGTGCCAGCAGTCTTGACAGGTCCTACAATGAGCAGTTCTTC	CASSLDRSYNEQFF
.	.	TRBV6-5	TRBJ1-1	TGTGCCAGCCGCTCTACGGGGAGAGCTTTCTTT	CASRSTGRAFF
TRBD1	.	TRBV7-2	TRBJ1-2	TGTGCCAGCAGCTTACAACAGGGGGATGGCTATGGCTACACCTTC	CASSLQQGDGYGYTF
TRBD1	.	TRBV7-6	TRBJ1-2	TGTGCCAGCAGCTTCAGACAGGGGGATGGCTACACCTTC	CASSFRQGDGYTF
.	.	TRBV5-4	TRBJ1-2	TGTGCCAGCAGCTTAGACGGGAACTATGGCTACACCTTC	CASSLDGNYGYTF
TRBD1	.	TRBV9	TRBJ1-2	TGTGCCAGCAGCCCATACTCGACAGGGGGCTTTGGCTACACCTTC	CASSPYSTGGFGYTF
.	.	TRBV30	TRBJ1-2	TGTGCCTGGAGCCCCGGACTATATGGGGGCTACACCTTC	CAWSPGLYGGYTF
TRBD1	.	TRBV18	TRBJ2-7	TGTGCCAGCTCATCACAGGGGGTGTCCGAGCAGTACTTC	CASSSQGVSEQYF
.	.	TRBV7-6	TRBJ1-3	TGTGCCAGCAGCCCCCGCCCCCTAGTTGGAAACACCATATATTTT	CASSPRPLVGNTIYF
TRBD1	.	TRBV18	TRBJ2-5	TGTGCCAGCTCACCATCCCGGGACAGACAAGAGACCCAGTACTTC	CASSPSRDRQETQYF
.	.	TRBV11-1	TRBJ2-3	TGTGCCAGCAGCTTGATGGCATTCGGGACAGATACGCAGTATTTT	CASSLMAFGTDTQYF
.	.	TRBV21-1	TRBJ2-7	TGTGCCAGCAGCAAAAAGATTGAGGGAATTCGTTACTTC	CASSKKIEGIRYF
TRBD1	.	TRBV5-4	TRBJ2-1	TGTGCCAGCAGCTTATCGGACAGGGTCGTCGATGAGCAGTTCTTC	CASSLSDRVVDEQFF
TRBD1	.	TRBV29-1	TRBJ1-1	TGCAGCGTTGGTCTTCGAGGGACAGGGTACACTGAAGCTTTCTTT	CSVGLRGTGYTEAFF
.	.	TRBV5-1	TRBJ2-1	TGCGCCAGCAGCTCAATGGAGGACAATGAGCAGTTCTTC	CASSSMEDNEQFF
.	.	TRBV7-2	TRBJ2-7	TGTGCCAGCAGCTATTCTTTGTCCTACGAGCAGTACTTC	CASSYSLSYEQYF
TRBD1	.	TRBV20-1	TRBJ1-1	TGCAGTGCCCCGACAGGGACGAAAGCTTTCTTT	CSAPTGTKAFF